One sample yielded the 22 T cell receptor beta chains listed below, sequenced in a study of beta chain features in type 1 diabetes. Expressed TCRB transcripts got sequenced, as all isolated RNA was reverse transcribed. TCRdb's copy holds only in-frame clones and misses some; the assay was immunoSEQ multiplex PCR. The sample includes hundreds of thousands of clones, 11% to 15% of them seen just once. Sequenced input: naive CD4+ T cells from blood. The source is a woman between 40 and 50 years old in good health.

V usage is TRBV29-1 and J usage is TRBJ1-2; the match to TRBD1 covers 9 bases. Germline V gene lookup returns CDR1 SQVTM and CDR2 ANQGSEA. CDR3 length: 14 amino acids. V shed 0 bases, J shed 4 bases, and the junction held 3 bases outside the gene matches. For the CDR3, the DNA is TGCAGCGTTGAAGAGCTACAGGGGGCCTATGGCTACACCTTC. Translated: CSVEELQGAYGYTF.

A few counts support this clone. The V call is TRBV18, the J call TRBJ1-2, with D unresolved. V lost 3 bases and J 2 bases, leaving 10 bases between the germline ends. Germline CDR1 is KGHSH and CDR2 is LQKENI. This CDR3 region has 14 residues. CDR3 amino acids: CASSPLATNYGYTF. The CDR3 coding sequence is TGTGCCAGCTCACCTCTAGCCACGAACTATGGCTACACCTTC.

V is TRBV4-3 and J is TRBJ2-2; 12 positions match TRBD2. The CDR3 contains 18 residues. V lost 0 bases to trimming and J lost 4 bases; unmatched junction nucleotides: 6. Germline loops: CDR1 LGHNA, CDR2 YSLEER. CDR3 sequence reads: CASSQDLAGGPGTGELFF. CDR3 nucleotides: TGCGCCAGCAGCCAAGATCTAGCGGGGGGGCCGGGCACCGGGGAGCTGTTTTTT.

This clone was observed a few times. CDR3 residues: CASSWTSGATYEQYF. The DNA of the CDR3 is TGTGCCAGCAGTTGGACTAGCGGGGCCACCTACGAGCAGTACTTC. The chain joins TRBV7-9 to TRBJ2-7; 12 bases are a match to TRBD2. Germline assignment: CDR1 SEHNR and CDR2 FQNEAQ (reference sequence). Trimming at V came to 6 bases and at J to 2 bases, leaving 5 bases not matched to a gene. CDR3 size: 15 residues.

This clone has just a few counts. The chain is built from TRBV11-2 and TRBJ1-2, with D maybe TRBD1 (5 bases). The CDR3 extends over 14 amino acids. The ends were cut back, 4 bases at V and 2 bases at J, with 11 bases in the middle. The germline V gene has CDR1 SGHAT and CDR2 FQNNGV. The CDR3 sequence: CASSSLQGNYGYTF. The CDR3 DNA reads as TGTGCCAGCAGCTCGCTCCAGGGCAACTATGGCTACACCTTC.

The J gene is TRBJ1-4, the V gene TRBV6-5, with a weak D call TRBD1 (6 bases). The length of the CDR3 is 13 residues. Germline values: CDR1 MNHEY, CDR2 SVGAGI. V was trimmed by 5 bases and J by 5 bases, leaving 9 bases between them. The CDR3 here is CASSTDRNEKLFF. The DNA for the CDR3 is TGTGCCAGCAGTACCGACAGGAATGAAAAACTGTTTTTT.

This clone was detected a few times. The gene calls are TRBV5-6 and TRBJ2-1; D unclear. The V gene's germline CDR1 is SGHDT and CDR2 YYEEEE. CDR3 length: 13 residues. V gave up 2 bases and J gave up 10 bases, with 13 bases separating them. The CDR3 DNA reads as TGTGCCAGCAGCTTAAGGTCCCGGGTCGAGCAGTTCTTC. Translating gives CASSLRSRVEQFF. Supplemented by reference TRBV5-6 and TRBJ2-1, the full variable domain reads DAGVTQSPTHLIKTRGQQVTLRCSPKSGHDTVSWYQQALGQGPQFIFQYYEEEERQRGNFPDRFSGHQFPNYSSELNVNALLLGDSALYLCASSLRSRVEQFFGPGTRLTVL.

J is TRBJ2-7 and V is TRBV7-6; D gene unclear. The CDR3 has 16 amino acids. The V gene lost 3 bases and the J gene lost 6 bases, with 21 bases spanning the gap. The germline gives CDR1 SGHVS, CDR2 FNYEAQ. In nucleotides, the CDR3 is TGTGCCAGCAGCTTGGCCCCCGTCGTTTCCGTCCGCGAGCAGTACTTC. It yields the protein CASSLAPVVSVREQYF.

This clone was seen a few times. The chain combines TRBV5-6 with TRBJ2-2; D uncertain. The CDR3 is made up of 14 amino acids. Germline assignment: CDR1 SGHDT and CDR2 YYEEEE. V lost 6 bases and J 1 base, leaving 10 bases between the germline ends. This CDR3 reads CASTRSLNTGELFF. In nucleotides, the CDR3 is TGTGCCAGCACACGTAGCTTGAACACCGGGGAGCTGTTTTTT.

This clone was counted between two and nine times. The V gene is TRBV19, the J gene TRBJ1-5, with 7 bases matching TRBD1. The J segment lost 1 base and the V segment lost 7 bases, leaving 25 bases of the junction unmatched. The CDR3 runs 21 residues. CDR1 is LNHDA, CDR2 SQIVND, per germline (reference sequence). CDR3 nucleotides: TGTGCCAGTACACTGAGGCACCGAACAGGGGCTCTAAGGTGGAGCAATCAGCCCCAGCATTTT. Protein sequence: CASTLRHRTGALRWSNQPQHF.

The V call is TRBV4-1, the J call TRBJ2-7; 9 bases map to TRBD2. Germline loops: CDR1 MGHRA, CDR2 YSYEKL. The CDR3 length is 17 residues. Trimming cost V 4 bases and J 2 bases; bases outside gene matches: 12. DNA of the CDR3: TGCGCCAGCAGCCCTCATGCCCGCGGGAGGGACACCTACGAGCAGTACTTC. It encodes CASSPHARGRDTYEQYF.

Only a few counts were recorded for this clone. V gene TRBV5-4 combines with J gene TRBJ2-1; 9 nucleotides align to TRBD2. From germline, CDR1 is SGHNT and CDR2 YYREEE (reference sequence). The CDR3 is 15 amino acids. Trimming took 3 bases from V and 5 from J; bases not matched to a gene: 6. This CDR3 is CASSSLAGGNNEQFF. The CDR3 region has the DNA TGTGCCAGCAGCTCGCTGGCGGGGGGGAACAATGAGCAGTTCTTC.

This chain joins TRBV19 and TRBJ2-1, with TRBD2 matching over 11 bases. CDR1 is LNHDA and CDR2 is SQIVND in the germline V gene (reference sequence). Unmatched junction bases numbered 6, after V lost 3 bases and J lost 5 bases. The CDR3 runs 16 residues. The CDR3 loop reads CASSMWTSGRHNEQFF. DNA for the CDR3: TGTGCCAGTAGTATGTGGACTAGCGGGCGCCACAATGAGCAGTTCTTC.

This clone was found a few times. This rearrangement joins TRBV25-1 to TRBJ2-1; possibly TRBD2 for D (7 bases). Germline V gene lookup returns CDR1 MGHDK and CDR2 SYGVNS. V lost 6 bases and J lost 7, with 13 bases in between. The CDR3 runs 13 residues. CDR3 in amino acids: CASRGGGQNEQFF. As DNA, the CDR3 is TGTGCCAGCAGAGGGGGGGGGCAGAATGAGCAGTTCTTC.

The chain's CDR3 is CASSDQGALGTQYF. CDR3 nucleotides: TGTGCCAGCAGTGACCAGGGGGCTCTGGGGACCCAGTACTTC. The chain links TRBV2 to TRBJ2-5, with 8 bases aligning to TRBD1. With V trimmed by 3 bases and J by 7 bases, 7 bases remained unmatched. Germline assignment: CDR1 SNHLY and CDR2 FYNNEI. The CDR3 has 14 residues.

The chain links TRBV5-4 to TRBJ2-3; 9 bases are a match to TRBD2. V was pared by 0 bases and J by 2 bases, with 4 bases of the junction left unmatched. Germline V CDR1 and CDR2: SGHNT, YYREEE (reference sequence). This CDR3 is built from 16 residues. CDR3 residues: CASSLVRGGLTDTQYF. In DNA, the CDR3 is TGTGCCAGCAGCTTGGTGCGGGGGGGCCTCACAGATACGCAGTATTTT.

The chain combines TRBV7-9 with TRBJ2-3; 7 bases are shared with TRBD2. Trimming removed 3 bases from V and 0 bases from J; junction bases left unmatched: 9. The CDR3 loop spans 17 amino acids. Germline V gene data show CDR1 as SEHNR and CDR2 as FQNEAQ (reference sequence). The CDR3 loop is CASSFSSGRGSTDTQYF. CDR3 DNA sequence: TGTGCCAGCAGCTTTTCGTCCGGGCGGGGGAGCACAGATACGCAGTATTTT.

A few counts support this clone. V usage is TRBV6-6 and J usage is TRBJ2-7, with D perhaps matching TRBD1 (5 bases). V gave up 3 bases and J gave up 1 base, with 16 bases separating them. Germline CDR1 is MNHNY and CDR2 is SVGAGI (reference sequence). The CDR3 sequence is 16 residues long. The CDR3 sequence is CASSYHRTTTSYEQYF. As DNA, the CDR3 is TGTGCCAGCAGTTATCACAGGACCACGACTTCCTACGAGCAGTACTTC.

There are a few counts of this clone. The chain carries TRBV9 and TRBJ1-3; unclear D gene. Germline V gene sequence: CDR1 SGDLS, CDR2 YYNGEE. Trimming removed 2 bases at V and 6 bases at J, with 12 bases between. The CDR3 contains 14 residues. The CDR3 loop reads CASSVSLQSNTIYF. The DNA of the CDR3 is TGTGCCAGCAGCGTTTCTCTCCAGTCAAACACCATATATTTT. The full variable domain, with the rest looked up from reference TRBV9 and TRBJ1-3, is DSGVTQTPKHLITATGQRVTLRCSPRSGDLSVYWYQQSLDQGLQFLIQYYNGEERAKGNILERFSAQQFPDLHSELNLSSLELGDSALYFCASSVSLQSNTIYFGEGSWLTVV.

This clone occurred a few times. The rearrangement links TRBV18 to TRBJ1-3; D is undetermined. The CDR3 length is 17 residues. Germline V gene sequence: CDR1 KGHSH, CDR2 LQKENI. V dropped 4 bases and J dropped 0 bases, with 16 bases sitting between them. This chain's CDR3 is CASSRPNVFDSGNTIYF. The CDR3 nucleotides are TGTGCCAGCTCACGCCCTAACGTGTTCGACTCTGGAAACACCATATATTTT.

The chain has TRBV6-6 and TRBJ1-2; D is ambiguous. Trimming stripped 8 bases from V and 0 bases from J, with 13 bases between. This CDR3 is built from 14 residues. From germline, CDR1 is MNHNY and CDR2 SVGAGI (reference sequence). The CDR3 DNA follows: TGTGCCAGCGAGACTTCAAGAGCTAACTATGGCTACACCTTC. This gives the protein CASETSRANYGYTF.

The chain uses TRBV19 and TRBJ1-5; D unresolved. V shed 6 bases and J shed 4 bases, with 16 bases lying between them. Germline CDR1 reads LNHDA; CDR2 reads SQIVND (reference sequence). The CDR3 is made up of 15 amino acids. CDR3 in amino acids: CASSPEGLMNQPQHF. As DNA, the CDR3 is TGTGCCAGTAGCCCGGAGGGCCTGATGAATCAGCCCCAGCATTTT.